This passage covers 15 T cell receptor beta chains from one sample sequenced in a study of OX40 agonist ivuxolimab in advanced cancers. Using immunoSEQ multiplex PCR, the repertoire was profiled, and TCRdb retains in-frame clones only, with some absent. Of 50,000 to 60,000 clones listed, under 90% are singletons. This sample comprised CD4+ or CD8+ T cells sorted from blood, obtained in a trial of the OX40 agonist ivuxolimab. Source of these receptors: an adult with an advanced solid tumor such as melanoma, head and neck, liver or kidney cancer.

This clone was seen just once. This sequence joins TRBV29-1 and TRBJ2-7; 14 nucleotides agree with TRBD2. Germline CDR1 and CDR2: SQVTM and ANQGSEA. Trimming cost V 7 bases and J 6 bases; bases outside gene matches: 8. The CDR3 contains 14 residues. In nucleotides, the CDR3 is TGCAGCGCTGGCCCCGGGACTAGCGGGAGCGAGCAGTACTTC. This translates into CSAGPGTSGSEQYF.

This rearrangement joins TRBV6-6 to TRBJ2-3; TRBD1 aligns across 7 bases. The junction had 6 bases not matched to a gene; V was cut back by 6 bases and J by 0 bases. In germline, CDR1 is MNHNY, CDR2 SVGAGI (reference sequence). CDR3 size: 15 residues. The CDR3 spells CASSRGQASTDTQYF. In DNA form, the CDR3 reads TGTGCCAGCAGCCGAGGACAGGCTAGCACAGATACGCAGTATTTT.

This clone was seen a single time. The chain joins TRBV19 to TRBJ1-5; D gene ambiguous. The CDR3 length is 15 residues. Germline lookup yields CDR1 LNHDA and CDR2 SQIVND (reference sequence). Deletions cut 6 bases from V and 0 bases from J, with 12 bases between. The CDR3 here is CASRTRDHSNQPQHF. The DNA for the CDR3 is TGTGCCAGTAGGACAAGAGACCATAGCAATCAGCCCCAGCATTTT. Full variable domain (rest looked up from reference TRBV19 and TRBJ1-5): DGGITQSPKYLFRKEGQNVTLSCEQNLNHDAMYWYRQDPGQGLRLIYYSQIVNDFQKGDIAEGYSVSREKKESFPLTVTSAQKNPTAFYLCASRTRDHSNQPQHFGDGTRLSIL.

In DNA form, the CDR3 reads TGTGCCAGCAGCCGACAAGGGAGACGCTACAATGAGCAGTTCTTC. It specifies CASSRQGRRYNEQFF. The chain combines TRBV7-2 with TRBJ2-1; TRBD2 is a possible D gene (5 bases). Germline lookup yields CDR1 SGHTA and CDR2 FQGNSA. Deletions cut 5 bases from V and 3 bases from J, with 14 bases between. The CDR3 consists of 15 residues.

The chain has TRBV6-6 and TRBJ2-7; D possibly corresponds to TRBD1 (6 bases). Germline values: CDR1 MNHNY, CDR2 SVGAGI (reference sequence). The CDR3 covers 16 residues. The V and J ends lost 2 bases and 5 bases respectively, with 19 bases between them. The CDR3 nucleotides read TGTGCCAGCAGTTACCGCGGCAGGGGATCATTCAACGAGCAGTACTTC. It specifies CASSYRGRGSFNEQYF.

The chain is built from TRBV5-8 and TRBJ1-4; D might be TRBD1 (6 bases). The V end lost 0 bases, the J end lost 0 bases, and 9 bases lay between the germline ends. This CDR3 contains 16 residues. CDR1 and CDR2 from the germline V gene are SGHTS and YDEGEE. The CDR3 DNA follows: TGTGCCAGCAGCTTGGGATGGACAGCAACTAATGAAAAACTGTTTTTT. Translated: CASSLGWTATNEKLFF.

This clone is labeled medium-sized. The rearrangement uses TRBV28 and TRBJ1-5, with D tentatively TRBD1 (6 bases). V lost 6 bases to trimming and J lost 6 bases, with 12 bases between them. Germline CDR1 MDHEN, CDR2 SYDVKM. The CDR3 length is 13 residues. The CDR3 nucleotides are TGTGCCAGCAGCCTGACAGGAGGTCAGCCCCAGCATTTT. Translated, it gives CASSLTGGQPQHF.

V and J are TRBV6-1 and TRBJ2-2; 7 bases match TRBD1. Germline V gene lookup returns CDR1 MNHNS and CDR2 SASEGT. The CDR3 length is 15 residues. J gave up 6 bases and V 5 bases, and 9 bases lay outside the gene matches. The CDR3 loop reads CASSTRQGPAGELFF. The CDR3 DNA reads TGTGCCAGCAGTACTCGACAGGGTCCGGCCGGGGAGCTGTTTTTT.

This chain connects TRBV4-2 to TRBJ2-3; 12 nucleotides agree with TRBD2. V shed 4 bases and J 0 bases; nucleotides not matched to a gene: 2. The CDR3 totals 16 residues. Germline assignment: CDR1 LGHNA and CDR2 YNFKEQ. CDR3: CASSLGTSGSTDTQYF. The CDR3 DNA is TGTGCCAGCAGCCTCGGGACTAGCGGGAGCACAGATACGCAGTATTTT.

The gene calls are TRBV7-8 and TRBJ1-5; D is unclear. V was pared by 1 base and J by 5 bases, with 12 bases between. Germline V CDR1 and CDR2: SGHVS, FQNEAQ. The CDR3 runs to 15 residues. Written as DNA, the CDR3 is TGTGCCAGCAGCTTAGTAAGGGCTTCAGATCAGCCCCAGCATTTT. Its protein product is CASSLVRASDQPQHF.

The chain combines TRBV7-9 with TRBJ2-2, with D hard to call. V was clipped by 8 bases and J by 7 bases, with 11 bases between them. The CDR3 spans 12 residues. Germline lookup yields CDR1 SEHNR and CDR2 FQNEAQ (reference sequence). The CDR3: CASQKLGGELFF. The CDR3 bases are TGTGCCAGCCAAAAACTGGGCGGGGAGCTGTTTTTT.

This clone was recorded once. V gene TRBV6-5 combines with J gene TRBJ2-3; 11 positions match TRBD2. The CDR3 totals 15 residues. Germline CDR1 is MNHEY and CDR2 is SVGAGI. J was trimmed by 6 bases and V by 3 bases; bases with no gene match: 5. The CDR3: CASSYTSGRPDTQYF. The CDR3 DNA follows: TGTGCCAGCAGTTATACTAGCGGGAGACCCGATACGCAGTATTTT.

This chain links TRBV27 with TRBJ2-5; D not resolved. The CDR3 has 14 residues. The germline gives CDR1 MNHEY, CDR2 SMNVEV (reference sequence). The V end was cut by 2 bases, the J end by 4 bases, with 11 bases between. CDR3 DNA sequence: TGTGCCAGCAGTTTAGGTGGTTGGGGAGAGACCCAGTACTTC. Translating gives CASSLGGWGETQYF.

J is TRBJ2-5 and V is TRBV7-8; D uncertain. The germline CDR1 and CDR2 sequences are SGHVS and FQNEAQ. This CDR3 is built from 13 residues. V lost 3 bases to trimming and J lost 5 bases, with 10 bases between them. In nucleotides, the CDR3 is TGTGCCAGCAGCTTTGCAGGCCGGGAGACCCAGTACTTC. This gives the protein CASSFAGRETQYF. Full variable domain (missing parts from reference TRBV7-8 and TRBJ2-5): GAGVSQSPRYKVAKRGQDVALRCDPISGHVSLFWYQQALGQGPEFLTYFQNEAQLDKSGLPSDRFFAERPEGSVSTLKIQRTQQEDSAVYLCASSFAGRETQYFGPGTRLLVL.

The gene calls are TRBV7-9 and TRBJ2-1; possibly TRBD2 for D (6 bases). In germline, CDR1 is SEHNR, CDR2 FQNEAQ (reference sequence). The CDR3 length is 16 residues. The V end was cut by 1 base, the J end by 7 bases, with 17 bases between. CDR3 protein: CASSLDLGGMGNEQFF. The DNA of the CDR3 is TGTGCCAGCAGCTTAGATCTAGGCGGGATGGGAAATGAGCAGTTCTTC. The whole variable domain, filled in from reference TRBV7-9 and TRBJ2-1, reads DTGVSQNPRHKITKRGQNVTFRCDPISEHNRLYWYRQTLGQGPEFLTYFQNEAQLEKSRLLSDRFSAERPKGSFSTLEIQRTEQGDSAMYLCASSLDLGGMGNEQFFGPGTRLTVL.